The rows below give T cell receptor beta chains drawn from one sample of a study of shared clonotypes between healthy human individuals. The repertoire was sequenced with immunoSEQ multiplex PCR; TCRdb's copy has only in-frame clones and lacks some. Among about 2.3 million clones listed, 85% to 95% were seen once. Sequenced input: naive CD4+ T cells from PBMCs. The receptors derive from a man between 18 and 29 years old in good health. Some clones in this sample may be carry-over from other donors' samples. The CDR3 runs from the conserved cysteine through the conserved F or W.

>TRBV10-3
CAISEQGSGYGYTF
>TRBV29-1
CSVEEQGETQYF
>TRBV28
CASSLQSGNSYEQYF
>TRBV7-3
CASSLTRASGSDEQFF
>TRBV4-3
CASSQAGPQGTQYF
>TRBV27
CASSLIPPGRGTDTQYF
>TRBV6-5
CASRRQAGSSYEQYF
>TRBV18
CASSPRGLAGDEQYF
>TRBV6-5
CASSYSGAGANVLTF
>TRBV27
CASSRSRVTGGNGYTF
>TRBV28
CASSRSGIITTNEKLFF
>TRBV7-6
CASSQGSLMGETQYF